This T cell receptor beta chain was obtained from a study of post-analysis software for immune sequencing data. Study conclusions and caveats: Patients used a few TRBV segments, including TRBV5-6, TRBV5-1 and TRBV20-1, more often than controls.

Unique molecular identifiers featured in each of the TCR beta cDNA libraries. Out of about 0.9 to 11 million T cells, 470,000 or so cDNA molecules were generated. A single record per CDR3 protein comes from TCRdb applying MiXCR to the PCR reads. Found here are hundreds of thousands of distinct CDR3 sequences, just under 30% of them singletons; the top ten hold about 0.5%. The CDR3 runs to 18 residues. Per the germline V gene, CDR1 is MNHNS and CDR2 is SASEGT. Details on this clonotype: Its antigen is currently unknown. Its ends do not fully match the called genes, so a read error is possible.

This chain joins TRBV6-1 and TRBJ2-6; possibly TRBD1 for D (6 bases). The specimen sequenced was blood. This TCR was sampled from a girl aged 5 to 17 with multiple sclerosis. The CDR3 DNA reads as TGTGCCAGCAGCCGATACGGCAGCACGACAGGTGGGGCCAACGTCCCGACTTTC. It codes for CASSRYGSTTGGANVPTF.